This T cell receptor (beta chain) was obtained from a study of cytomegalovirus exposure and HLA in healthy donors. The PCR had 60 Vbeta and 13 Jbeta primers. Authors' analysis steps: Around 9.9 million shared chains were among the 80 million or so unique TCR beta chains that a later analysis counted. Clones were read by immunoSEQ multiplex PCR, and TCRdb kept only the in-frame ones, dropping some. That table is the source of V, J and clone size, and D and trimming were worked out from the DNA. The sample carries about 150,000 clones, about 85% recorded once. CDR1 MDHEN and CDR2 SYDVKM come from the germline V gene. V gave up 3 bases and J gave up 7 bases; unmatched junction bases: 9. This CDR3 contains 14 residues.

The chain has TRBV28 and TRBJ2-7; the match to TRBD1 covers 7 bases. The sample taken for sequencing was PBMCs. This receptor was taken from a woman between 18 and 30 years old in good health and CMV-seronegative. As DNA, the CDR3 is TGTGCCAGCAGTTTTCCAACAGGGGTGGCTGAGCAGTACTTC. This sequence encodes CASSFPTGVAEQYF.